What follows is one T cell receptor (beta chain) and its context. The antigen this receptor binds is unknown. Base qualities are not provided; no much larger clone lies one nucleotide away. TCR beta CDR3 regions were amplified from genomic DNA with the immunoSEQ assay, a bias-controlled multiplex PCR using V- and J-specific primers. In a second PCR step, a proprietary barcode and Illumina adapter sequences were attached to the CDR3 amplicons. An Illumina MiSeq instrument was used for sequencing of the CDR3 libraries. Under the source paper's analysis protocol: Export and quality control were handled in immunoSEQ Analyzer 3.0, while downstream analyses relied on R Bioconductor and Immunarch. Only productive rearrangements in the normalized downsampled data set were used to calculate repertoire metrics. Pathologically expanded clonotypes were defined as those larger than 5 templates in the normalized cohort. The Inverse Simpson Index was used to measure repertoire diversity. CMV-specificity analyses were carried out on the non-normalized data set to capture all clonotypes. The table comes from immuneACCESS by way of TCRdb, which keeps in-frame sequences with V and J called. Part of the clones is missing from these tables; in studies checked, under half for an unresolved V gene and the rest for unknown reasons. Clone size and V and J calls were adopted from that table, with D and trimming inferred from the DNA. This sample gives roughly 10,000 clones in total; over 70% of them show up just once. The top ten hold 7.5% to 10% of the sample.

The data were taken from a study of T cell clonotyping in hematopoietic cell transplantation (dated by TCRdb to the early 2020s). Looking at the study overall: A total of 130 or so blood samples were gathered in the study from approximately 32 consecutive transplant recipients along with their related donors. Patient recruitment ran from 2015 to January 2017, and follow-up continued until late 2020 or death. What the study reported, not specific to this receptor: A decrease in recipient TCR diversity was observed after transplant, and a progressive increase in pathologically expanded clonotypes was seen from day 30 to day 180. Just a small fraction of recipient repertoires overlapped with donor repertoires, and more than 97% appeared de novo at the given depth. Sample size was limited, and cells were not sorted, so CD4 and CD8 repertoire contributions could not be separated. Donor and pretransplant recipient Inverse Simpson Index values predicted broader posttransplant TCR repertoire diversity.

The germline V gene supplies CDR1 SQVTM and CDR2 ANQGSEA. Measured from the cysteine to the phenylalanine, the CDR3 is 10 residues long. Only CDR3 DNA remains: 30 bases, in frame from the first base. The meaning of the sample's time point label: 30 days after allo-HCT. Blood samples were obtained from recipients approximately 28 days before transplant and at days 30, 100 and 180 after transplant. Nuclei Lysis Solution was used to extract genomic DNA from fresh or cryopreserved unfractionated peripheral blood mononuclear cells. This sequence uses TRBV29-1 and TRBJ2-7; confidence is insufficient to name the D gene. The clonotype comes from a female patient aged 40 to 55 who had an allogeneic stem cell transplant from a related donor, so T cells may come from the graft donor. Some clones in this sample may be carry-over from other donors' samples. The source was PBMCs, collected 30 days after allogeneic stem cell transplant. Here is the DNA: TGCATCCTACACAAATACGAGCAGTACTTC. Its translation is CILHKYEQYF.